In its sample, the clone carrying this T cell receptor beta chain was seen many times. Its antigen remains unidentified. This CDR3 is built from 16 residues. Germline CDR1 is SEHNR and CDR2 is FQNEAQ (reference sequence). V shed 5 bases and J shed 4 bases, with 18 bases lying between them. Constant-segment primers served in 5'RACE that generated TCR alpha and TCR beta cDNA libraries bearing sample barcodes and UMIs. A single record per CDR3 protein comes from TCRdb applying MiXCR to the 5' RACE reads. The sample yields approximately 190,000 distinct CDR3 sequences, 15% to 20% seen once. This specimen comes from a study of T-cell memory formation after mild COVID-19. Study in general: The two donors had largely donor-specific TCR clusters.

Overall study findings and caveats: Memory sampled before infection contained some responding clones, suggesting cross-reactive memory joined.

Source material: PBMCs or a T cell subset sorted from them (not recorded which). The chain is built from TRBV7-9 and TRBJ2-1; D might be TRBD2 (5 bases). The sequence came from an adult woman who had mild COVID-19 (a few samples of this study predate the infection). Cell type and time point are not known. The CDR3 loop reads CASSPLPGSSYNEQFF. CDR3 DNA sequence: TGTGCCAGCAGCCCCCTCCCGGGAAGTTCTTACAATGAGCAGTTCTTC. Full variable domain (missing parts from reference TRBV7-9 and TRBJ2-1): DTGVSQNPRHKITKRGQNVTFRCDPISEHNRLYWYRQTLGQGPEFLTYFQNEAQLEKSRLLSDRFSAERPKGSFSTLEIQRTEQGDSAMYLCASSPLPGSSYNEQFFGPGTRLTVL.